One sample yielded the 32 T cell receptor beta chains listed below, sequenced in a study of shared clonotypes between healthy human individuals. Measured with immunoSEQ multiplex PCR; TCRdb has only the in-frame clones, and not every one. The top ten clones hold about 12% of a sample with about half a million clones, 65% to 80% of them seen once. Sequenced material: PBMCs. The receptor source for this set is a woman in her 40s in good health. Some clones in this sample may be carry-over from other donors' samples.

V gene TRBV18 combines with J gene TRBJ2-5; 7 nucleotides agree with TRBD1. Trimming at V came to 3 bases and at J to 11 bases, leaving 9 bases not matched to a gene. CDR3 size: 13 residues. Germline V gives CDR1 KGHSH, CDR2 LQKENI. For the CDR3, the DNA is TGTGCCAGCTCACCTTTTCAGGGGGAGAAGCAGTACTTC. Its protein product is CASSPFQGEKQYF. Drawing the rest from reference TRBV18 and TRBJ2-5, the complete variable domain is NAGVMQNPRHLVRRRGQEARLRCSPMKGHSHVYWYRQLPEEGLKFMVYLQKENIIDESGMPKERFSAEFPKEGPSILRIQQVVRGDSAAYFCASSPFQGEKQYFGPGTRLLVL.

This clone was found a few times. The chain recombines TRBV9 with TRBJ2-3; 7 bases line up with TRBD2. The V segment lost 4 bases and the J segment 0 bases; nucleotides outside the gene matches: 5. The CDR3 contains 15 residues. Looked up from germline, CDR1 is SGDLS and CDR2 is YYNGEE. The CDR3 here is CASSISSGSTDTQYF. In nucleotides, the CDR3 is TGTGCCAGCAGCATCTCTAGCGGTAGCACAGATACGCAGTATTTT.

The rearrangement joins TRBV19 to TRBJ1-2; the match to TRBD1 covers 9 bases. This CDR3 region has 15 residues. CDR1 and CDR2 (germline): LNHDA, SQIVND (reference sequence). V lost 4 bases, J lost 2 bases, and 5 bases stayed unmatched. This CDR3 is CASSNYRGRNYGYTF. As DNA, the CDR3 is TGTGCCAGTAGTAACTACAGGGGGCGCAACTATGGCTACACCTTC.

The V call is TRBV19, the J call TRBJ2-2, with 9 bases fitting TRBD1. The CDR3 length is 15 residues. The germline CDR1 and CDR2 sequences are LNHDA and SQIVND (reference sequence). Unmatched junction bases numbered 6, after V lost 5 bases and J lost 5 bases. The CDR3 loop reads CASSWDRVGTGELFF. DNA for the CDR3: TGTGCCAGTAGTTGGGACAGGGTTGGTACCGGGGAGCTGTTTTTT.

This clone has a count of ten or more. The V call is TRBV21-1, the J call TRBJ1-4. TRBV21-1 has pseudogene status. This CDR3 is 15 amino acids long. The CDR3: CASTPKNAGSEKLFF. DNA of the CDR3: TGTGCCAGCACCCCCAAGAACGCCGGGTCTGAAAAACTGTTTTTT.

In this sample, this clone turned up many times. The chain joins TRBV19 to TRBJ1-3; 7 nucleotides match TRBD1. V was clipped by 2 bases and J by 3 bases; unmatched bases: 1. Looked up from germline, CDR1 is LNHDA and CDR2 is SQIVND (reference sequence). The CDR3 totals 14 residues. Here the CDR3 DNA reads TGTGCCAGTAGTATACAGGGGGATGGAAACACCATATATTTT. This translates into CASSIQGDGNTIYF. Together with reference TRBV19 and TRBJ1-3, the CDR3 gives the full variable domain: DGGITQSPKYLFRKEGQNVTLSCEQNLNHDAMYWYRQDPGQGLRLIYYSQIVNDFQKGDIAEGYSVSREKKESFPLTVTSAQKNPTAFYLCASSIQGDGNTIYFGEGSWLTVV.

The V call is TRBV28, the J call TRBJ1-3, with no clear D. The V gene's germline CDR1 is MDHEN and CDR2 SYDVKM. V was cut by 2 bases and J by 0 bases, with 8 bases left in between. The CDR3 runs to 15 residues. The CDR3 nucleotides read TGTGCCAGCAGTTTAAGGCCCAGCTCTGGAAACACCATATATTTT. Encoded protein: CASSLRPSSGNTIYF. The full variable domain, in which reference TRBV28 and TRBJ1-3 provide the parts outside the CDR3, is DVKVTQSSRYLVKRTGEKVFLECVQDMDHENMFWYRQDPGLGLRLIYFSYDVKMKEKGDIPEGYSVSREKKERFSLILESASTNQTSMYLCASSLRPSSGNTIYFGEGSWLTVV.

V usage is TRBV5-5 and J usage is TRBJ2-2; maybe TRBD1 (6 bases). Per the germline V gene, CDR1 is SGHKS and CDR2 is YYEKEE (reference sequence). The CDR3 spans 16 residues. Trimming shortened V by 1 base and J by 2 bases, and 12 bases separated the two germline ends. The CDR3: CASSLSTDRNTGELFF. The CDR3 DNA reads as TGTGCCAGCAGCTTGTCCACGGACAGAAACACCGGGGAGCTGTTTTTT.

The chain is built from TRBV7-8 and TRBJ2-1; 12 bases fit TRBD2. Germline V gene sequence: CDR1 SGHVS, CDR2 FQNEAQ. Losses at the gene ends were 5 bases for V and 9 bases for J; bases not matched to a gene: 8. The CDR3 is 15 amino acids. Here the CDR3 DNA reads TGTGCCAGCAGCCCCCGACTAGCGGGAGAAGGTGAGCAGTTCTTC. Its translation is CASSPRLAGEGEQFF.

This chain's CDR3 is CASSPRGDNVNTEAFF. The CDR3 DNA is TGTGCCAGTAGCCCGAGAGGGGACAACGTGAACACTGAAGCTTTCTTT. The rearrangement links TRBV19 to TRBJ1-1, with a possible D match to TRBD1 (6 bases). Trimming removed 6 bases at V and 0 bases at J, with 17 bases between. This CDR3 spans 16 amino acids. Germline CDR1 and CDR2: LNHDA and SQIVND (reference sequence).

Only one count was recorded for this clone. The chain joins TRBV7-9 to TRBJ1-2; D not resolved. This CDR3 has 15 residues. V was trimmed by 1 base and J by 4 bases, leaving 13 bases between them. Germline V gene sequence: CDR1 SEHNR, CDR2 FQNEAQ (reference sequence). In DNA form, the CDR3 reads TGTGCCAGCAGCTTAGGCGGCTCGCCCTTCTATGGCTACACCTTC. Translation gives CASSLGGSPFYGYTF.

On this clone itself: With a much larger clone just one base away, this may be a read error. The CDR3 DNA is TGTGCCAGCAGTCCCGACGGCTATAGCAATCAGCCCCAGCATTTT. Amino acids: CASSPDGYSNQPQHF. This chain joins TRBV28 and TRBJ1-5; D ambiguous. The CDR3 totals 15 residues. V was pared by 5 bases and J by 0 bases, with 11 bases between. Germline CDR1 and CDR2: MDHEN and SYDVKM. Using reference TRBV28 and TRBJ1-5 for the parts outside the CDR3, the full variable domain is DVKVTQSSRYLVKRTGEKVFLECVQDMDHENMFWYRQDPGLGLRLIYFSYDVKMKEKGDIPEGYSVSREKKERFSLILESASTNQTSMYLCASSPDGYSNQPQHFGDGTRLSIL.

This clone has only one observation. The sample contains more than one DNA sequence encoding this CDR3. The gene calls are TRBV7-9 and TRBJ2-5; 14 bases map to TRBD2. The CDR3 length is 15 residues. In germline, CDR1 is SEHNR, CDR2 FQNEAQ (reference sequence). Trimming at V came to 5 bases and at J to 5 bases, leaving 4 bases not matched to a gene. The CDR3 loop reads CASSHRTSGRETQYF. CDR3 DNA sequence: TGTGCCAGCAGCCACAGGACTAGCGGGAGGGAGACCCAGTACTTC.

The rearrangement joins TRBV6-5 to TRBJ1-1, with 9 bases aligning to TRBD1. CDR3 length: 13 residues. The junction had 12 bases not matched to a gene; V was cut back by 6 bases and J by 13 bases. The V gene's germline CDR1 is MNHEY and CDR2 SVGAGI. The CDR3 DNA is TGTGCCAGCAGGAGCATACGACAGGGGGGAGGTTTCTTT. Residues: CASRSIRQGGGFF.

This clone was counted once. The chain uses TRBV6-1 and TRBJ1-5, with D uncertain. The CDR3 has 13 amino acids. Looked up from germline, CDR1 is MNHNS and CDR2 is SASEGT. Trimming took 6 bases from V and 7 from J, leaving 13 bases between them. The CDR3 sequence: CASRETTNQPQHF. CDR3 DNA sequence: TGTGCCAGCAGGGAAACAACAAACCAGCCCCAGCATTTT.

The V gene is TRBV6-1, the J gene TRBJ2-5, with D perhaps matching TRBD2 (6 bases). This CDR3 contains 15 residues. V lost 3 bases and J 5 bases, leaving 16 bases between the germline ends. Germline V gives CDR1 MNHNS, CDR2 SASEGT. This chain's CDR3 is CASSEMGGFGETQYF. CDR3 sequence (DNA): TGTGCCAGCAGTGAGATGGGGGGTTTTGGGGAGACCCAGTACTTC.

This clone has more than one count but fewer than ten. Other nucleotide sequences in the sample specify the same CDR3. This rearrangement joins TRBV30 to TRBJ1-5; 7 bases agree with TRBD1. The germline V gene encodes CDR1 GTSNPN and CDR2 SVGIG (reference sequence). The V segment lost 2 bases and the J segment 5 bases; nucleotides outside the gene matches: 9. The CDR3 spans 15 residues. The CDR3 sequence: CAWSSTGTVDQPQHF. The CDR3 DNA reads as TGTGCCTGGAGTTCTACCGGGACAGTAGATCAGCCCCAGCATTTT.

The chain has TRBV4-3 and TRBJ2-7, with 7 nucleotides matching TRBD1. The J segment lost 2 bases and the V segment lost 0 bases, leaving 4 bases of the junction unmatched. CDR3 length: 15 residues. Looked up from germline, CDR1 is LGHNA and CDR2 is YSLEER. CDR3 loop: CASSQERDSPYEQYF. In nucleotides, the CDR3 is TGCGCCAGCAGCCAAGAAAGGGACAGCCCCTACGAGCAGTACTTC.

The CDR3: CASSQGFSGWRYGYTF. The DNA for the CDR3 is TGTGCCAGCAGCCAGGGCTTTTCGGGTTGGAGGTATGGCTACACCTTC. V and J are TRBV28 and TRBJ1-2, with D maybe TRBD1 (5 bases). V lost 6 bases and J lost 5, with 22 bases in between. Germline assignment: CDR1 MDHEN and CDR2 SYDVKM. The CDR3 length is 16 residues.

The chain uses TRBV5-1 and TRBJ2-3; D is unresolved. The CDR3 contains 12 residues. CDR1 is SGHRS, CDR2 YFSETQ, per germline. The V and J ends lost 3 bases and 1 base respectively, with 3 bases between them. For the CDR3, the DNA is TGCGCCAGCAGCTGGGGCACAGATACGCAGTATTTT. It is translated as CASSWGTDTQYF. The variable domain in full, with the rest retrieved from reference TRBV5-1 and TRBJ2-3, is KAGVTQTPRYLIKTRGQQVTLSCSPISGHRSVSWYQQTPGQGLQFLFEYFSETQRNKGNFPGRFSGRQFSNSRSEMNVSTLELGDSALYLCASSWGTDTQYFGPGTRLTVL.

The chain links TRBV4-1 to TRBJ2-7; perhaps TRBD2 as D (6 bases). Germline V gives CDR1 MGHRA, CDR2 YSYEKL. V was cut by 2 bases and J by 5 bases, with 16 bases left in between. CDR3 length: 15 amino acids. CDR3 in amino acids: CASSQRLTRTHEQYF. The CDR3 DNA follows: TGCGCCAGCAGCCAACGCTTGACTAGGACCCACGAGCAGTACTTC.

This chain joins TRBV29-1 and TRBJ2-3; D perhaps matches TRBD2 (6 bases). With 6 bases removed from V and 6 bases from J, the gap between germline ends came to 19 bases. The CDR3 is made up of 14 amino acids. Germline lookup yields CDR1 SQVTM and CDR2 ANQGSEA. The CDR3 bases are TGCAGCGTGCTGACTAGATTGGGGTGGGATACGCAGTATTTT. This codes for CSVLTRLGWDTQYF.

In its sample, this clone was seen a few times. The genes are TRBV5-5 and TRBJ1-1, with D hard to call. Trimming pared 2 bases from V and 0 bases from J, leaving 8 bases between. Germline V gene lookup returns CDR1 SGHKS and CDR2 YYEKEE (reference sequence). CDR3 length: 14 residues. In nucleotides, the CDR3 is TGTGCCAGCAGCTTCTACAGCATGAACACTGAAGCTTTCTTT. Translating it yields CASSFYSMNTEAFF.

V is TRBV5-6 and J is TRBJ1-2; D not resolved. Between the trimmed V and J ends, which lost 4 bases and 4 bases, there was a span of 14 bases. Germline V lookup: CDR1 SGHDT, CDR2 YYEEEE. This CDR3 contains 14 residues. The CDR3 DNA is TGTGCCAGCAGCCCCGGACGGACGATCTATGGCTACACCTTC. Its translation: CASSPGRTIYGYTF.

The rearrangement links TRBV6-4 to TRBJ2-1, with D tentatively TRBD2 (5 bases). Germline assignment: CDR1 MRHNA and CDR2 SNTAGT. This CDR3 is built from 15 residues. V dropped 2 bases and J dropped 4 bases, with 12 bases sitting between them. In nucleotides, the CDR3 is TGTGCCAGCAGTGACGGAACGGGAAGGTACAATGAGCAGTTCTTC. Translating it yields CASSDGTGRYNEQFF.

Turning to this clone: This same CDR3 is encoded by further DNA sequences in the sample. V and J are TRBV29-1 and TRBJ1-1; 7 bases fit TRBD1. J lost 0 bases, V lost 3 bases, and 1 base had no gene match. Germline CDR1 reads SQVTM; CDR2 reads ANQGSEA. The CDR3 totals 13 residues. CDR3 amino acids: CSVEDRLNTEAFF. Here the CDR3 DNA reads TGCAGCGTTGAGGACAGGTTGAACACTGAAGCTTTCTTT.

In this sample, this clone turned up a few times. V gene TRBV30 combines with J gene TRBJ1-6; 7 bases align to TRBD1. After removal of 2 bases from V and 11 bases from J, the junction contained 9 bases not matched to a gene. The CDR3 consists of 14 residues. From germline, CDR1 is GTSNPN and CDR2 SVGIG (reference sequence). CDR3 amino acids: CAWSTRQGLPPLHF. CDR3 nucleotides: TGTGCCTGGAGTACCCGACAGGGATTGCCACCCCTCCACTTT.

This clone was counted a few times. The CDR3 region is CASSIGLAGGRETQYF. Written as DNA, the CDR3 is TGCGCCAGCAGCATAGGACTAGCGGGAGGGAGAGAGACCCAGTACTTC. V and J are TRBV5-1 and TRBJ2-5; 15 nucleotides line up with TRBD2. This CDR3 region has 16 residues. Unmatched junction bases numbered 5, after V lost 4 bases and J lost 4 bases. Germline assignment: CDR1 SGHRS and CDR2 YFSETQ.

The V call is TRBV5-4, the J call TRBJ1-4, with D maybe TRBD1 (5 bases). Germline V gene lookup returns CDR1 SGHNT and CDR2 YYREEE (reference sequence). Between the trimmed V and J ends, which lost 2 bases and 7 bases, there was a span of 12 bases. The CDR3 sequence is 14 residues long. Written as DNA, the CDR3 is TGTGCCAGCAGCTTCGGGGGGTTAGGTGAAAAACTGTTTTTT. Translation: CASSFGGLGEKLFF.

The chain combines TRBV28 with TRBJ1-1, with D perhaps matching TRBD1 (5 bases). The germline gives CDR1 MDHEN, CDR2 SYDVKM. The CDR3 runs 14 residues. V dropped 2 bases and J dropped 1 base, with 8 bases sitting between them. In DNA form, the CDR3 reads TGTGCCAGCAGTTTACGGGGCAGGAACACTGAAGCTTTCTTT. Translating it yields CASSLRGRNTEAFF.

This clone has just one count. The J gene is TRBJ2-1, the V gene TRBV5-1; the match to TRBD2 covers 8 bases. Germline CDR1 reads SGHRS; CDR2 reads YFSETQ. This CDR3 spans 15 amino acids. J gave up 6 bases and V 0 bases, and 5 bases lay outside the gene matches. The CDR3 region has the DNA TGCGCCAGCAGCTTGGGGGTTAGCGGGATCAATGAGCAGTTCTTC. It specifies CASSLGVSGINEQFF. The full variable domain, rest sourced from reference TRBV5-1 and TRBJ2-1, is KAGVTQTPRYLIKTRGQQVTLSCSPISGHRSVSWYQQTPGQGLQFLFEYFSETQRNKGNFPGRFSGRQFSNSRSEMNVSTLELGDSALYLCASSLGVSGINEQFFGPGTRLTVL.

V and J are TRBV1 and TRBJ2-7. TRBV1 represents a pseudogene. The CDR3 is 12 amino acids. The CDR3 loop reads CTSRQRRNEQYF. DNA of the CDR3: TGCACCAGCAGACAGAGGAGAAACGAGCAGTACTTC.